This TCR beta chain derives from a study of OX40 agonist ivuxolimab in advanced cancers. Study as a whole: Dose-escalation patients' cancers were hepatocellular carcinoma, melanoma, renal cell or head and neck cancer. Findings and caveats of the study: Some of the lowest clonal expansion was seen in partial responders at 0.1-3.0 mg/kg. Some patients without response likewise showed low normalized clonal expansion.

Points on this clone: Its antigen is unknown.

Clones were sequenced by immunoSEQ multiplex PCR, and TCRdb holds only the in-frame ones, with some missing. Among around 18,000 clones listed, less than 95% were seen once. Samples of blood were obtained at baseline, on cycle 4 day 1, and on cycle 7 day 1. Looked up from germline, CDR1 is GTSNPN and CDR2 is SVGIG (reference sequence). This CDR3 is 11 amino acids long. Trimming pared 0 bases from V and 9 bases from J, leaving 6 bases between. This clonotype was obtained from an adult with an advanced solid tumor such as melanoma, head and neck, liver or kidney cancer. This sequence joins TRBV30 and TRBJ2-1; D uncertain. Material: CD4+ or CD8+ T cells sorted from blood, obtained in a trial of the OX40 agonist ivuxolimab. The CDR3 nucleotides are TGTGCCTGGAGTGTTTACCCTGAGCAGTTCTTC. It encodes CAWSVYPEQFF.